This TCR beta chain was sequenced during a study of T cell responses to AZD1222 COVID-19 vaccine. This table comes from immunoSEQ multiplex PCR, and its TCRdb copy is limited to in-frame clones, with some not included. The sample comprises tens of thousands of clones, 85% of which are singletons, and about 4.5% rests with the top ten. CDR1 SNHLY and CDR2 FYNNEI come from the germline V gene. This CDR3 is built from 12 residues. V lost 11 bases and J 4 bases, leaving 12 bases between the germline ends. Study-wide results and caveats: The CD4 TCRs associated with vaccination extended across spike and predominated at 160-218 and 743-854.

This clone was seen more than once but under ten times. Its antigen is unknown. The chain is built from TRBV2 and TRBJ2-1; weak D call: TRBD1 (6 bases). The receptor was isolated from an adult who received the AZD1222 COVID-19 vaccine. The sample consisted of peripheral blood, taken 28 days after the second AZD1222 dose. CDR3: CAVRGVYNEQFF. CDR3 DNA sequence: TGTGCCGTCAGGGGTGTTTACAATGAGCAGTTCTTC.